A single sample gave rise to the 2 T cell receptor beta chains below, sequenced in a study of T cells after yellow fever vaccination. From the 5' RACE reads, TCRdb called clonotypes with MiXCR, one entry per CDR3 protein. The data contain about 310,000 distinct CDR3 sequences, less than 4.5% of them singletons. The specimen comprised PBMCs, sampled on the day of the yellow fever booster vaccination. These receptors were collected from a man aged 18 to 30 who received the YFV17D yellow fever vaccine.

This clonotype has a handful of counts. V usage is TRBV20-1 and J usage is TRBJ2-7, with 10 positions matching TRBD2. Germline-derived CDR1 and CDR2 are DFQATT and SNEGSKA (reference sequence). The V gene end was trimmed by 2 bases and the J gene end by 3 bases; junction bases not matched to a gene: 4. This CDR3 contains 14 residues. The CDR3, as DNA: TGCAGTGCTAGAAGGGCTAGCGGGAGCTACGAGCAGTACTTC. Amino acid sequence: CSARRASGSYEQYF.

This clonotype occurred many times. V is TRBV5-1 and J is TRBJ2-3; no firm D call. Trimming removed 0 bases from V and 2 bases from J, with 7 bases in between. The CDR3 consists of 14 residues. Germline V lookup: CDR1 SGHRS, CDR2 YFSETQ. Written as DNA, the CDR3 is TGCGCCAGCAGCTTGGATAGCTTCACAGATACGCAGTATTTT. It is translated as CASSLDSFTDTQYF.